The 18 T cell receptor beta chains below come from one sample, sequenced in a study of T cell changes during pregnancy in multiple sclerosis. TCRdb's copy holds only in-frame clones and misses some; the assay was immunoSEQ multiplex PCR. The sample yields roughly 47,000 clones, about 89% seen once. The material sequenced was CD4+ T cells from peripheral blood mononuclear cells, taken after pregnancy. These receptors all come from a female donor with multiple sclerosis, enrolled in a pregnancy study.

V gene TRBV5-1 combines with J gene TRBJ2-1, with TRBD1 identical over 7 bases. The V gene's germline CDR1 is SGHRS and CDR2 YFSETQ. The CDR3 runs to 15 residues. J lost 15 bases, V lost 2 bases, and 17 bases had no gene match. Here the CDR3 reads CASSFSGTEWKRRFF. The CDR3 nucleotides read TGCGCCAGCAGCTTCTCCGGGACAGAGTGGAAGAGGCGGTTCTTC.

The gene calls are TRBV27 and TRBJ2-1; 16 positions match TRBD2. Germline values: CDR1 MNHEY, CDR2 SMNVEV (reference sequence). With V trimmed by 5 bases and J by 1 base, 5 bases remained unmatched. The CDR3 loop spans 18 amino acids. CDR3 residues: CASSVGLAGGVSYNEQFF. CDR3 nucleotides: TGTGCCAGCAGTGTGGGACTAGCGGGAGGGGTATCCTACAATGAGCAGTTCTTC.

This chain links TRBV18 with TRBJ2-7; no definite D call. This CDR3 is 12 amino acids long. The V gene's germline CDR1 is KGHSH and CDR2 LQKENI. V was pared by 3 bases and J by 6 bases, with 9 bases between. The CDR3 DNA reads TGTGCCAGCTCACCCCGACAAAGCGAGCAGTACTTC. It encodes CASSPRQSEQYF. The full variable domain, completed using reference TRBV18 and TRBJ2-7, is NAGVMQNPRHLVRRRGQEARLRCSPMKGHSHVYWYRQLPEEGLKFMVYLQKENIIDESGMPKERFSAEFPKEGPSILRIQQVVRGDSAAYFCASSPRQSEQYFGPGTRLTVT.

The chain uses TRBV28 and TRBJ1-5, with a weak D call TRBD1 (5 bases). Germline assignment: CDR1 MDHEN and CDR2 SYDVKM. The germline V and J ends were trimmed by 0 bases and 7 bases, with 16 bases remaining between them. The CDR3 is 16 amino acids. CDR3 residues: CASSLWGLREIQPQHF. CDR3 nucleotides: TGTGCCAGCAGTTTATGGGGACTCCGTGAAATCCAGCCCCAGCATTTT.

This clone was counted only a few times. The chain is built from TRBV28 and TRBJ2-5, with TRBD2 identical over 8 bases. Germline V gives CDR1 MDHEN, CDR2 SYDVKM. V lost 4 bases, J lost 4 bases, and 11 bases stayed unmatched. This CDR3 has 16 amino acids. The CDR3 coding sequence is TGTGCCAGCAGTTCCCAGGCAGCGGGAGCACGAGAGACCCAGTACTTC. Translation: CASSSQAAGARETQYF. The full variable domain, completed using reference TRBV28 and TRBJ2-5, is DVKVTQSSRYLVKRTGEKVFLECVQDMDHENMFWYRQDPGLGLRLIYFSYDVKMKEKGDIPEGYSVSREKKERFSLILESASTNQTSMYLCASSSQAAGARETQYFGPGTRLLVL.

The gene calls are TRBV2 and TRBJ2-7; a weak D match, TRBD2 (6 bases). The CDR3 totals 12 residues. Trimming left V 8 bases short and J 7 bases short, with 15 bases between. CDR1 and CDR2 from the germline V gene are SNHLY and FYNNEI. CDR3 in DNA: TGTGCCAGCGCGGGACCAATGGGGGAGCAGTACTTC. It specifies CASAGPMGEQYF.

The rearrangement uses TRBV29-1 and TRBJ2-5; tentatively, D is TRBD1 (6 bases). The CDR3 covers 13 residues. With 2 bases removed from V and 7 bases from J, the gap between germline ends came to 14 bases. Per germline, CDR1 SQVTM and CDR2 ANQGSEA. CDR3 region: CSVEKGERGTQYF. CDR3 coding DNA: TGCAGCGTTGAAAAGGGGGAGAGGGGGACCCAGTACTTC.

The chain recombines TRBV2 with TRBJ2-5, with 8 bases lining up with TRBD1. The J segment lost 6 bases and the V segment lost 8 bases, leaving 8 bases of the junction unmatched. CDR3 length: 13 residues. From germline, CDR1 is SNHLY and CDR2 FYNNEI. The CDR3 coding sequence is TGTGCCAGCTGTCAGGGGGCGGTGAAGACCCAGTACTTC. Protein sequence: CASCQGAVKTQYF. The variable domain in full, completed from reference TRBV2 and TRBJ2-5, reads EPEVTQTPSHQVTQMGQEVILRCVPISNHLYFYWYRQILGQKVEFLVSFYNNEISEKSEIFDDQFSVERPDGSNFTLKIRSTKLEDSAMYFCASCQGAVKTQYFGPGTRLLVL.

J is TRBJ1-4 and V is TRBV4-3, with unresolved D. CDR1 and CDR2 from the germline V gene are LGHNA and YSLEER. V lost 4 bases and J lost 0, with 3 bases in between. CDR3 size: 13 residues. The CDR3 region has the DNA TGCGCCAGCAGCCGAGCAACTAATGAAAAACTGTTTTTT. Its protein product is CASSRATNEKLFF.

This clone was observed a few times. The chain employs TRBV30 and TRBJ1-5; TRBD1 is a possible D gene (5 bases). The V gene's germline CDR1 is GTSNPN and CDR2 SVGIG (reference sequence). Trimming took off 3 bases at V and 0 bases at J, with 6 bases between the two ends. The CDR3 spans 13 residues. CDR3 amino acids: CAWRQDSNQPQHF. CDR3 in DNA: TGTGCCTGGAGACAGGATAGCAATCAGCCCCAGCATTTT.

The chain links TRBV5-1 to TRBJ2-2; 14 bases match TRBD2. The ends lost 1 base at V and 5 bases at J; junction bases unmatched: 7. Germline V lookup: CDR1 SGHRS, CDR2 YFSETQ. The CDR3 contains 18 residues. CDR3 nucleotides: TGCGCCAGCAGCTTGAATTCCGGACTAGCGGGAGGTACCGGGGAGCTGTTTTTT. Encoded protein: CASSLNSGLAGGTGELFF.

The rearrangement links TRBV5-1 to TRBJ2-2; a weak D match, TRBD2 (6 bases). Germline V gives CDR1 SGHRS, CDR2 YFSETQ. CDR3 length: 14 amino acids. V was pared by 5 bases and J by 6 bases, with 14 bases between. The CDR3, as DNA: TGCGCCAGCAGTACCGGGAGCAACGCCGGGGAGCTGTTTTTT. Residues: CASSTGSNAGELFF. Full variable domain (rest looked up from reference TRBV5-1 and TRBJ2-2): KAGVTQTPRYLIKTRGQQVTLSCSPISGHRSVSWYQQTPGQGLQFLFEYFSETQRNKGNFPGRFSGRQFSNSRSEMNVSTLELGDSALYLCASSTGSNAGELFFGEGSRLTVL.

The J gene is TRBJ2-1, the V gene TRBV19, with 8 bases identical to TRBD1. The J segment lost 3 bases and the V segment lost 8 bases, leaving 6 bases of the junction unmatched. The germline V gene has CDR1 LNHDA and CDR2 SQIVND (reference sequence). CDR3 length: 14 residues. CDR3 residues: CASRRDRLYNEQFF. As DNA, the CDR3 is TGTGCCAGTCGAAGGGACAGGCTCTACAATGAGCAGTTCTTC.

J is TRBJ1-2 and V is TRBV6-5, with 7 bases identical to TRBD1. Per germline, CDR1 MNHEY and CDR2 SVGAGI. This CDR3 region has 15 residues. After removal of 8 bases from V and 6 bases from J, the junction contained 15 bases not matched to a gene. CDR3 bases: TGTGCCAGCGGGTCCTTCGACAGGGATTGGCATGGCTACACCTTC. It translates to CASGSFDRDWHGYTF.

The J gene is TRBJ2-1, the V gene TRBV5-1; possibly TRBD2 for D (5 bases). Trimming took off 5 bases at V and 9 bases at J, with 9 bases between the two ends. This CDR3 has 11 residues. The germline CDR1 and CDR2 sequences are SGHRS and YFSETQ. The CDR3 sequence is CASRERVEQFF. CDR3 nucleotide sequence: TGCGCCAGCAGGGAGAGGGTTGAGCAGTTCTTC.

The chain joins TRBV6-1 to TRBJ1-5, with D possibly matching TRBD1 (6 bases). Trimming left V 3 bases short and J 0 bases short, with 12 bases between. The CDR3 is made up of 16 amino acids. CDR1 and CDR2 (germline): MNHNS, SASEGT. CDR3 DNA: TGTGCCAGCAGTGAGGGACAAGTTTATAGCAATCAGCCCCAGCATTTT. Amino acid sequence: CASSEGQVYSNQPQHF.

The rearrangement links TRBV18 to TRBJ2-1; the D is unclear. Germline loops: CDR1 KGHSH, CDR2 LQKENI. The CDR3 has 16 amino acids. With 1 base removed from V and 2 bases from J, the gap between germline ends came to 12 bases. CDR3: CASSPLQHLTYNEQFF. Here the CDR3 DNA reads TGTGCCAGCTCACCACTACAGCACTTAACCTACAATGAGCAGTTCTTC.

The chain joins TRBV10-1 to TRBJ2-3; tentatively, D is TRBD2 (5 bases). This CDR3 has 12 amino acids. Trimming took 5 bases from V and 3 from J, leaving 6 bases between them. CDR1 is WNHNN and CDR2 is SYGVQD in the germline V gene (reference sequence). The DNA for the CDR3 is TGCGCCAGCAGTCCGGGGACAGATACGCAGTATTTT. Protein: CASSPGTDTQYF.